Below are 2 T cell receptor beta chains sequenced from a single sample in a study of blood T cell repertoires in COVID-19. Here immunoSEQ multiplex PCR was the method, and the copy in TCRdb shows in-frame clones only, minus some. The sample has about 130,000 clones, about 89% seen once. Material for sequencing was peripheral blood. The receptors derive from a woman aged 55-70 years with acute or convalescent COVID-19.

The V gene is TRBV5-1, the J gene TRBJ1-2; D is unresolved. Germline CDR1 is SGHRS and CDR2 is YFSETQ. The CDR3 totals 13 residues. The V end lost 4 bases, the J end lost 2 bases, and 9 bases lay between the germline ends. Here the CDR3 reads CASSAGSNYGYTF. The CDR3 nucleotides are TGCGCCAGCAGCGCCGGGAGCAACTATGGCTACACCTTC.

In regard to this clone: One junction end disagrees with the germline gene, perhaps due to a read error. The CDR3 sequence: CASSLGPGGRYEQHF. The CDR3 DNA reads as TGTGCCAGCAGTTTAGGACCCGGAGGGCGTTACGAGCAGCACTTC. The chain combines TRBV27 with TRBJ2-7; TRBD2 is a possible D gene (6 bases). CDR1 and CDR2 from the germline V gene are MNHEY and SMNVEV (reference sequence). The CDR3 contains 15 residues.